The next 7 T cell receptor beta chains were all read from a single sample in a study of T-cell reconstitution after alpha-beta-depleted transplantation in children listed by TCRdb under 2016. The protocol used for the library was PCR. The listed sequencing device is Illumina HiSeq 2500. Molecular barcoding was employed in the preparation of TCR libraries, with unique molecular identifiers being used to normalize TCRbeta repertoire quantification. In-frame beta chains were kept once TCRdb had trimmed the public reads at Q25 with fastp and called clones with MiXCR. Each CDR3 protein gets just one entry, which takes the most common genes and DNA from the rows behind it. The sample includes about 540,000 distinct CDR3 sequences, with around 18% observed a single time. The leading ten clones occupy 3.3% of the sample. The sequencing here drew on PBMCs from the stem cell graft donor, taken from the stem cell graft. The source of these receptors is a human donor who donated a stem cell graft to a child with acute lymphoblastic leukemia.

This clonotype appeared a few times. This rearrangement joins TRBV5-1 to TRBJ2-1, with a weak D call TRBD2 (6 bases). CDR3 size: 15 residues. Trimming shortened V by 0 bases and J by 4 bases, and 11 bases separated the two germline ends. CDR1 and CDR2 from the germline V gene are SGHRS and YFSETQ. Here the CDR3 reads CASSLVAALYNEQFF. In DNA form, the CDR3 reads TGCGCCAGCAGCTTGGTAGCGGCATTATACAATGAGCAGTTCTTC. Full variable domain (outside the CDR3, taken from reference TRBV5-1 and TRBJ2-1): KAGVTQTPRYLIKTRGQQVTLSCSPISGHRSVSWYQQTPGQGLQFLFEYFSETQRNKGNFPGRFSGRQFSNSRSEMNVSTLELGDSALYLCASSLVAALYNEQFFGPGTRLTVL.

The rearrangement joins TRBV7-2 to TRBJ2-7; 10 bases align to TRBD2. This CDR3 comprises 15 residues. J lost 3 bases, V lost 2 bases, and 4 bases had no gene match. Germline V gives CDR1 SGHTA, CDR2 FQGNSA. The CDR3 nucleotides read TGTGCCAGCAGCTTAAGGACTAGCGGTATCTACGAGCAGTACTTC. As protein: CASSLRTSGIYEQYF.

This rearrangement joins TRBV18 to TRBJ1-1; possible D gene TRBD1, 5 bases. The length of the CDR3 is 14 residues. Trimming left V 3 bases short and J 1 base short, with 9 bases between. Germline lookup yields CDR1 KGHSH and CDR2 LQKENI. The CDR3 loop reads CASSPIRENTEAFF. CDR3 sequence (DNA): TGTGCCAGCTCACCTATCAGGGAGAACACTGAAGCTTTCTTT.

This clonotype has a handful of counts. The V gene is TRBV19, the J gene TRBJ2-7; D perhaps matches TRBD2 (5 bases). Trimming left V 7 bases short and J 5 bases short, with 12 bases between. CDR3 length: 12 amino acids. CDR1 is LNHDA and CDR2 is SQIVND in the germline V gene (reference sequence). CDR3 nucleotides: TGTGCCAGTAAAACTAGAGGGCACGAGCAGTACTTC. Protein product: CASKTRGHEQYF.

The chain joins TRBV20-1 to TRBJ2-5; 10 positions agree with TRBD2. The CDR3 runs 15 residues. The germline CDR1 and CDR2 sequences are DFQATT and SNEGSKA (reference sequence). The V and J ends lost 2 bases and 1 base, in that order; junction bases with no gene match: 4. CDR3 coding DNA: TGCAGTGCTAGACGAGGACTAGCGGTCCAAGAGACCCAGTACTTC. Residues: CSARRGLAVQETQYF.

This clonotype was observed a single time. V gene TRBV20-1 combines with J gene TRBJ2-5; the match to TRBD2 covers 7 bases. Germline lookup yields CDR1 DFQATT and CDR2 SNEGSKA (reference sequence). The CDR3 length is 13 residues. V dropped 0 bases and J dropped 4; count of bases not matched to a gene: 2. As DNA, the CDR3 is TGCAGTGCTAGAGAGATAGCGGGAGAGACCCAGTACTTC. It translates to CSAREIAGETQYF.

The chain combines TRBV29-1 with TRBJ1-1, with D possibly matching TRBD1 (6 bases). The CDR3 extends over 14 amino acids. The germline CDR1 and CDR2 sequences are SQVTM and ANQGSEA. Trimming cost V 6 bases and J 10 bases, with 24 bases left between them. CDR3 coding DNA: TGCAGCGTCCCCTCGCCAGGGGCGCCGTTTGCAGCTTTCTTT. It translates to CSVPSPGAPFAAFF.